Reported below is one T cell receptor (beta chain). Its target is not known. The sample belongs to a study of beta chain features in type 1 diabetes. Overall study findings and caveats: TCRB CDR3s from Type 1 diabetes patients were moderately but significantly shorter in all four CD4+ subsets.

Reverse transcription of all isolated RNA meant that expressed TCRB transcripts were sequenced. TCRdb keeps only in-frame clones here, not all; method: immunoSEQ multiplex PCR. The sample lists roughly 300,000 clones, 12% to 15% occurring once. CDR3 length: 14 amino acids. Germline V gene sequence: CDR1 SGHAT, CDR2 FQNNGV. V lost 1 base to trimming and J lost 1 base, with 7 bases between them. Sequencing input: central memory CD4+ T cells from blood. The chain links TRBV11-2 to TRBJ2-5; unclear D gene. This receptor was taken from a man under 40 in good health. The CDR3 spells CASSLGHAQETQYF. CDR3 coding DNA: TGTGCCAGCAGCTTAGGGCATGCCCAAGAGACCCAGTACTTC.